This TCR beta chain was captured in a study of human T cells and chemical hapten exposure. Time point in this sample: patch test 1, 2 weeks after DPC sensitization. This sample's treatment: therapeutic diphenylcyclopropenone sensitization with weekly scalp DPC. In every case, blood was obtained before the patch test was applied. During construction of the library, unique molecular identifiers were attached to individual cDNA molecules for quantitative, reproducible TCR counting. Authors' analysis steps: Across samples, TCR counts had a median of about 92,000 and ranged from 23,224 to 690,600. TCRdb processed the RACE reads anew with MiXCR; each CDR3 protein has one entry. The authors' filters were not applied to this entry. The data contain 100,000 to 150,000 distinct CDR3 sequences, roughly 13% of them singletons. Germline CDR1 and CDR2: SGHTA and FQGNSA. V was cut by 1 base and J by 4 bases, with 13 bases left in between. The CDR3 totals 15 residues.

Specimen: whole blood, collected in connection with sensitization to the hapten diphenylcyclopropenone (DPC). V is TRBV7-2 and J is TRBJ1-2; possible D gene TRBD1, 6 bases. This TCR derives from a man between 18 and 29 years old with alopecia areata. Some clones in this sample may be carry-over from other donors' samples. The CDR3, as DNA: TGTGCCAGCAGCTTAGACGGGGGCGCTACCTATGGCTACACCTTC. As protein: CASSLDGGATYGYTF.